This T cell receptor beta chain was retrieved from a study of cytomegalovirus exposure and HLA in healthy donors. Primers for the PCR totalled 60 Vbeta and 13 Jbeta. Sequencing was performed with immunoSEQ multiplex PCR; in TCRdb, only in-frame clones are kept and a portion is missing. The sample records some 170,000 clones, approximately 70% being singletons. The CDR3 spans 16 residues. Germline assignment: CDR1 ENHRY and CDR2 SYGVKD. V lost 10 bases, J lost 1 base, and 21 bases lay in between. This clonotype originated in a human donor in good health. Source material: PBMCs. The chain has TRBV10-3 and TRBJ2-3, with a weak D call TRBD1 (5 bases). CDR3 nucleotide sequence: TGTGCCACCGGACCCCACTTACAGGCCCGCACAGATACGCAGTATTTT. Protein product: CATGPHLQARTDTQYF.